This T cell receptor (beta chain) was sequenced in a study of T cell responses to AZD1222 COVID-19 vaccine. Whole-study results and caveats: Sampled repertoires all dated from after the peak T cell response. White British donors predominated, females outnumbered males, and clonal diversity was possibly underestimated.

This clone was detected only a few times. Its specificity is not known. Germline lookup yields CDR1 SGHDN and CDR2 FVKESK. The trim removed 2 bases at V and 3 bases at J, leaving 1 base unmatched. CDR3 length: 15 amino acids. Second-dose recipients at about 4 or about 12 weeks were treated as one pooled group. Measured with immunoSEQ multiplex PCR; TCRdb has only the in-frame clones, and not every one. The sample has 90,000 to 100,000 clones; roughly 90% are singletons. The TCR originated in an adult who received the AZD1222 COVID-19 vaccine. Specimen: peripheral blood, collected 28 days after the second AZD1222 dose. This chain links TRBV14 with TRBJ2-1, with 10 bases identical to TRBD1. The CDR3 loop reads CASSQRTGGYNEQFF. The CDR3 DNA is TGTGCCAGCAGCCAAAGGACAGGGGGCTACAATGAGCAGTTCTTC.